These 19 T cell receptor beta chains originate from one sample sequenced in a study of cytomegalovirus exposure and HLA in healthy donors. Use of 60 Vbeta and 13 Jbeta primers characterized the PCR. TCRdb keeps only in-frame clones here, not all; method: immunoSEQ multiplex PCR. The table shows about 95,000 clones, with around 72% occurring only once. Sequenced input: PBMCs. These receptors were taken from a man aged 18 to 35 in good health and CMV-seropositive.

This chain uses TRBV25-1 with TRBJ2-3, with 7 bases lining up with TRBD1. In germline, CDR1 is MGHDK, CDR2 SYGVNS. The V gene end was trimmed by 5 bases and the J gene end by 5 bases; junction bases not matched to a gene: 7. This CDR3 has 14 amino acids. The CDR3 region is CASSKRQGGDTQYF. CDR3 in DNA: TGTGCCAGCAGTAAGAGACAGGGTGGAGATACGCAGTATTTT.

This clone was counted a few times. The chain's CDR3 is CASSFAEETQYF. The CDR3 nucleotides read TGTGCCAGTAGTTTTGCAGAAGAGACCCAGTACTTC. The V and J genes are TRBV19 and TRBJ2-5; D gene unclear. CDR1 is LNHDA and CDR2 is SQIVND in the germline V gene (reference sequence). The length of the CDR3 is 12 residues. Trimming cost V 5 bases and J 3 bases, with 7 bases left between them.

The chain carries TRBV9 and TRBJ2-3; 7 bases agree with TRBD1. Germline CDR1 reads SGDLS; CDR2 reads YYNGEE. Unmatched junction bases numbered 8, after V lost 2 bases and J lost 2 bases. The CDR3 is 16 amino acids. The CDR3: CASSVGPGQTTDTQYF. CDR3 DNA sequence: TGTGCCAGCAGCGTGGGACCGGGACAGACCACAGATACGCAGTATTTT.

The CDR3 sequence: CASSVASGGTPSSYEQYF. As DNA, the CDR3 is TGCGCCAGCAGTGTGGCCAGCGGGGGGACACCGAGCTCCTACGAGCAGTACTTC. The genes are TRBV10-2 and TRBJ2-7; 9 positions match TRBD2. V dropped 4 bases and J dropped 0; count of bases not matched to a gene: 13. CDR1 and CDR2 from the germline V gene are WSHSY and SAAADI. The CDR3 spans 18 residues.

The sample holds a few counts of this clone. The rearrangement joins TRBV15 to TRBJ1-2; D not certain. Germline CDR1 reads LNHNV; CDR2 reads YYDKDF (reference sequence). The CDR3 loop spans 12 amino acids. Trimming cost V 3 bases and J 4 bases, with 6 bases left between them. Here the CDR3 DNA reads TGTGCCACCAGCAGGGAGGGCTATGGCTACACCTTC. As protein: CATSREGYGYTF. Full variable domain (missing parts from reference TRBV15 and TRBJ1-2): DAMVIQNPRYQVTQFGKPVTLSCSQTLNHNVMYWYQQKSSQAPKLLFHYYDKDFNNEADTPDNFQSRRPNTSFCFLDIRSPGLGDTAMYLCATSREGYGYTFGSGTRLTVV.

The chain has TRBV30 and TRBJ1-6, with TRBD1 identical over 7 bases. Germline values: CDR1 GTSNPN, CDR2 SVGIG (reference sequence). The CDR3 is made up of 15 amino acids. V dropped 5 bases and J dropped 0; count of bases not matched to a gene: 4. The CDR3 DNA reads as TGTGCCTGGGCAGGGGGAGGCTCCTATAATTCACCCCTCCACTTT. It translates to CAWAGGGSYNSPLHF.

The J gene is TRBJ1-5, the V gene TRBV7-9; possible D gene TRBD1, 6 bases. The germline V gene has CDR1 SEHNR and CDR2 FQNEAQ (reference sequence). The CDR3 is made up of 15 amino acids. The V end was cut by 4 bases, the J end by 0 bases, with 10 bases between. The CDR3 DNA follows: TGTGCCAGCAGCTCAGGGGTTATTAGCAATCAGCCCCAGCATTTT. Translating gives CASSSGVISNQPQHF.

The chain combines TRBV27 with TRBJ2-3, with 7 bases lining up with TRBD2. V lost 6 bases and J lost 2; bases outside the gene matches: 2. Germline assignment: CDR1 MNHEY and CDR2 SMNVEV (reference sequence). The CDR3 totals 13 residues. Here the CDR3 DNA reads TGTGCCAGCAGAAGCGGGAACACAGATACGCAGTATTTT. As protein: CASRSGNTDTQYF.

The J gene is TRBJ2-1, the V gene TRBV4-1, with 8 bases matching TRBD1. The germline gives CDR1 MGHRA, CDR2 YSYEKL. The CDR3 totals 16 residues. The V segment lost 0 bases and the J segment 8 bases; nucleotides outside the gene matches: 9. Here the CDR3 DNA reads TGCGCCAGCAGCCAAGATGATGTGGCGGGACAGGATGAGCAGTTCTTC. Translating it yields CASSQDDVAGQDEQFF.

V gene TRBV9 combines with J gene TRBJ1-2; unclear D gene. The CDR3 extends over 12 amino acids. The germline V and J ends were trimmed by 3 bases and 5 bases, with 8 bases remaining between them. Germline V gene sequence: CDR1 SGDLS, CDR2 YYNGEE. As DNA, the CDR3 is TGTGCCAGCAGCGGTTCCCTGTATGGCTACACCTTC. Translated, it gives CASSGSLYGYTF.

This chain joins TRBV20-1 and TRBJ2-3; D gene ambiguous. The CDR3 runs to 11 residues. V was pared by 6 bases and J by 3 bases, with 7 bases between. The germline V gene has CDR1 DFQATT and CDR2 SNEGSKA (reference sequence). This CDR3 is CSAERTDTQYF. The DNA for the CDR3 is TGCAGTGCCGAGAGGACAGATACGCAGTATTTT.

V and J are TRBV27 and TRBJ2-7; TRBD2 is a possible D gene (5 bases). The germline CDR1 and CDR2 sequences are MNHEY and SMNVEV (reference sequence). V lost 2 bases to trimming and J lost 6 bases, with 14 bases between them. CDR3 size: 14 residues. The CDR3 DNA sequence: TGTGCCAGCAGTTTACTGGGCCCGAGGGCCGAGCAGTACTTC. It codes for CASSLLGPRAEQYF.

Only a few counts were recorded for this clone. The gene calls are TRBV7-9 and TRBJ1-2; 8 nucleotides line up with TRBD1. The germline gives CDR1 SEHNR, CDR2 FQNEAQ (reference sequence). The CDR3 contains 15 residues. The V segment lost 5 bases and the J segment 4 bases; nucleotides outside the gene matches: 9. The DNA of the CDR3 is TGTGCCAGCAGCCCTCGGGACAGGTCCGTCTATGGCTACACCTTC. Residues: CASSPRDRSVYGYTF.

The sample holds one count of this clone. The rearrangement links TRBV5-1 to TRBJ2-7; 9 nucleotides agree with TRBD1. This CDR3 comprises 15 residues. Germline CDR1 is SGHRS and CDR2 is YFSETQ. V shed 7 bases and J 5 bases; nucleotides not matched to a gene: 13. The CDR3, as DNA: TGCGCCAGCGGACCTGGCGGGACAGGGTCTGACGAGCAGTACTTC. Its protein is CASGPGGTGSDEQYF.

V gene TRBV21-1 combines with J gene TRBJ1-1; the listed D gene, TRBD1, was not tested against the DNA. TRBV21-1 is labeled a pseudogene. This CDR3 contains 17 residues. The CDR3 reads CASSQPIRQGVNTEAFF. The CDR3 DNA reads as TGTGCCAGCAGCCAACCGATAAGACAGGGAGTGAACACTGAAGCTTTCTTT.

The CDR3 sequence is CASSKMNSGQGPFYQPQHF. The CDR3 coding sequence is TGTGCCAGCAGCAAAATGAACTCAGGACAGGGACCCTTTTATCAGCCCCAGCATTTT. The V and J genes are TRBV21-1 and TRBJ1-5; the listed D gene, TRBD1, was not tested against the DNA. TRBV21-1 is listed as a pseudogene. This CDR3 contains 19 residues.

The chain is built from TRBV11-2 and TRBJ2-7; D is perhaps TRBD1 (5 bases). Trimming left V 4 bases short and J 3 bases short, with 19 bases between. CDR1 and CDR2 from the germline V gene are SGHAT and FQNNGV. The CDR3 has 16 amino acids. The CDR3 loop reads CASSSLAGSGRYEQYF. The CDR3 DNA is TGTGCCAGCAGCTCCCTCGCAGGGTCCGGTCGCTACGAGCAGTACTTC. The full variable domain, with the rest looked up from reference TRBV11-2 and TRBJ2-7, is EAGVAQSPRYKIIEKRQSVAFWCNPISGHATLYWYQQILGQGPKLLIQFQNNGVVDDSQLPKDRFSAERLKGVDSTLKIQPAKLEDSAVYLCASSSLAGSGRYEQYFGPGTRLTVT.

The chain couples TRBV6-5 to TRBJ2-2; D perhaps matches TRBD1 (6 bases). The CDR3 runs to 15 residues. Germline V gene sequence: CDR1 MNHEY, CDR2 SVGAGI. The V end was cut by 5 bases, the J end by 1 base, with 11 bases between. In DNA form, the CDR3 reads TGTGCCAGCAGTCCTCCGACAGGGAACACCGGGGAGCTGTTTTTT. It specifies CASSPPTGNTGELFF.

The chain's CDR3 is CASSPGQWLGFGYTF. DNA for the CDR3: TGTGCCAGCAGCCCAGGACAGTGGCTAGGGTTTGGCTACACCTTC. The chain is built from TRBV5-4 and TRBJ1-2; D is perhaps TRBD1 (6 bases). V was trimmed by 4 bases and J by 7 bases, leaving 20 bases between them. The CDR3 totals 15 residues. The germline V gene has CDR1 SGHNT and CDR2 YYREEE (reference sequence).